Presented here are 26 T cell receptor beta chains from one specimen sequenced in a study of radiotherapy plus CTLA-4 blockade in lung cancer. Method: immunoSEQ multiplex PCR; TCRdb's copy keeps in-frame clones and lacks some. Among some 49,000 clones listed, around 84% were seen once. The material sequenced was peripheral blood, taken from a patient treated with radiotherapy plus ipilimumab. Receptors were obtained from a human donor with non-small cell lung cancer whose response to radiotherapy plus ipilimumab could not be evaluated.

There are a few counts of this clone. The chain employs TRBV5-1 and TRBJ2-3; 8 bases line up with TRBD2. The CDR3 loop spans 17 amino acids. The germline V gene has CDR1 SGHRS and CDR2 YFSETQ. The ends lost 4 bases at V and 0 bases at J; junction bases unmatched: 10. This CDR3 reads CASSNPVSGVSTDTQYF. DNA of the CDR3: TGCGCCAGCAGCAACCCCGTTAGCGGGGTCAGCACAGATACGCAGTATTTT.

The sample holds a few counts of this clone. The chain links TRBV11-3 to TRBJ2-7, with 7 bases lining up with TRBD1. V trimming: 5 bases; J trimming: 3 bases; junction bases outside the gene matches: 4. This CDR3 is built from 13 residues. Germline V gene sequence: CDR1 SGHNT, CDR2 YENEEA. CDR3 coding DNA: TGTGCCAGCAGCACGGGACAGAGCTACGAGCAGTACTTC. This gives the protein CASSTGQSYEQYF. Full variable domain (rest looked up from reference TRBV11-3 and TRBJ2-7): EAGVVQSPRYKIIEKKQPVAFWCNPISGHNTLYWYLQNLGQGPELLIRYENEEAVDDSQLPKDRFSAERLKGVDSTLKIQPAELGDSAVYLCASSTGQSYEQYFGPGTRLTVT.

The genes are TRBV28 and TRBJ1-5, with D unclear. Per the germline V gene, CDR1 is MDHEN and CDR2 is SYDVKM. This CDR3 comprises 15 residues. Trimming removed 6 bases at V and 8 bases at J, with 20 bases between. CDR3 residues: CASSSLDPGGKPQHF. The CDR3 region has the DNA TGTGCCAGCAGCTCCCTCGACCCCGGAGGCAAGCCCCAGCATTTT.

The rearrangement uses TRBV19 and TRBJ2-4; 8 bases are a match to TRBD2. Per germline, CDR1 LNHDA and CDR2 SQIVND (reference sequence). J was trimmed by 2 bases and V by 3 bases; bases with no gene match: 6. The CDR3 is 16 amino acids. The CDR3 reads CASSITAGGTKNIQYF. The CDR3 nucleotides are TGTGCCAGTAGTATTACGGCGGGAGGTACCAAAAACATTCAGTACTTC.

DNA of the CDR3: TGTGCCAGCAGCTCCCCTAGCGGGAGGGCCGGCGAGCAGTTCTTC. Translating gives CASSSPSGRAGEQFF. The chain is built from TRBV28 and TRBJ2-1, with 12 bases fitting TRBD2. CDR3 length: 15 residues. With V trimmed by 6 bases and J by 10 bases, 10 bases remained unmatched. Germline V gene sequence: CDR1 MDHEN, CDR2 SYDVKM.

The chain links TRBV6-5 to TRBJ1-2; 8 bases are shared with TRBD1. V gave up 6 bases and J gave up 8 bases; unmatched junction bases: 14. CDR3 size: 15 residues. Germline CDR1 and CDR2: MNHEY and SVGAGI. The CDR3 DNA reads TGTGCCAGCAGAAGGGGGCAGGGGGCGATAAACGGCTACACCTTC. As protein: CASRRGQGAINGYTF.

The chain recombines TRBV6-5 with TRBJ2-6, with a weak D call TRBD2 (6 bases). The CDR3 runs to 15 residues. V was cut by 5 bases and J by 2 bases, with 10 bases left in between. CDR1 is MNHEY, CDR2 SVGAGI, per germline. Written as DNA, the CDR3 is TGTGCCAGCAGTCCGGGGGTAACTGGGGCCAACGTCCTGACTTTC. This codes for CASSPGVTGANVLTF.

This chain uses TRBV7-2 with TRBJ2-1, with 9 bases that match TRBD2. With 2 bases clipped from V and 4 bases from J, the junction kept 9 bases outside the gene matches. The CDR3 has 17 residues. Germline V gene lookup returns CDR1 SGHTA and CDR2 FQGNSA. CDR3 sequence: CASSLIWSSGMYNEQFF. The CDR3 DNA reads as TGTGCCAGCAGCTTAATCTGGTCTAGCGGGATGTACAATGAGCAGTTCTTC.

V is TRBV5-1 and J is TRBJ1-3; D possibly corresponds to TRBD1 (5 bases). The CDR3 extends over 16 amino acids. The ends were cut back, 4 bases at V and 1 base at J, with 15 bases in the middle. CDR1 is SGHRS and CDR2 is YFSETQ in the germline V gene. CDR3 sequence: CASSAGPLGSGNTIYF. CDR3 nucleotides: TGCGCCAGCAGCGCGGGACCCCTTGGATCTGGAAACACCATATATTTT.

This rearrangement joins TRBV5-4 to TRBJ2-1; TRBD2 matches 7 bases. This CDR3 has 15 residues. Looked up from germline, CDR1 is SGHNT and CDR2 is YYREEE (reference sequence). The ends lost 2 bases at V and 3 bases at J; junction bases unmatched: 5. CDR3 region: CASSLKSGDYNEQFF. CDR3 coding DNA: TGTGCCAGCAGCTTAAAAAGCGGGGACTACAATGAGCAGTTCTTC. Supplemented by reference TRBV5-4 and TRBJ2-1, the full variable domain reads ETGVTQSPTHLIKTRGQQVTLRCSSQSGHNTVSWYQQALGQGPQFIFQYYREEENGRGNFPPRFSGLQFPNYSSELNVNALELDDSALYLCASSLKSGDYNEQFFGPGTRLTVL.

This chain links TRBV27 with TRBJ2-2; TRBD2 is a possible D gene (6 bases). From germline, CDR1 is MNHEY and CDR2 SMNVEV (reference sequence). V lost 5 bases to trimming and J lost 4 bases, with 14 bases between them. The CDR3 contains 15 residues. This CDR3 is CASSPRGRTTGELFF. The CDR3 region has the DNA TGTGCCAGCAGTCCCCGGGGGAGGACCACCGGGGAGCTGTTTTTT.

V gene TRBV10-1 combines with J gene TRBJ1-4, with 9 positions matching TRBD1. Germline-derived CDR1 and CDR2 are WNHNN and SYGVQD (reference sequence). V trimming: 6 bases; J trimming: 5 bases; junction bases outside the gene matches: 16. The length of the CDR3 is 18 residues. The CDR3 coding sequence is TGCGCCAGCAGGGAGACCCGACAGGGGGGGAAGCCGAATGAAAAACTGTTTTTT. Its translation: CASRETRQGGKPNEKLFF.

V usage is TRBV15 and J usage is TRBJ2-5, with D perhaps TRBD2 (7 bases). The closer fit of TRBJ2-7 to the DNA end suggests the J call may be wrong. The length of the CDR3 is 15 residues. Germline lookup yields CDR1 LNHNV and CDR2 YYDKDF (reference sequence). CDR3 bases: TGTGCCACCAGCAGCCTAGGGGGGGCAGGCTACGAGCAGTACTTC. This translates into CATSSLGGAGYEQYF.

The chain recombines TRBV11-3 with TRBJ2-1; 8 nucleotides match TRBD1. There are 15 residues in the CDR3. Looked up from germline, CDR1 is SGHNT and CDR2 is YENEEA. The V gene end was trimmed by 5 bases and the J gene end by 3 bases; junction bases not matched to a gene: 6. In DNA, the CDR3 is TGTGCCAGCAGCGACCGGGACAGGATCTACAATGAGCAGTTCTTC. Protein: CASSDRDRIYNEQFF.

This chain links TRBV7-2 with TRBJ1-2; a weak D match, TRBD1 (5 bases). This CDR3 has 13 residues. V gave up 5 bases and J gave up 5 bases, with 12 bases separating them. The germline V gene encodes CDR1 SGHTA and CDR2 FQGNSA. Here the CDR3 DNA reads TGTGCCAGCAGCCCCGGGGGGACGTATGGCTACACCTTC. This translates into CASSPGGTYGYTF.

The DNA of the CDR3 is TGTGCCAGCAGTGAACAACAGGGCAATGAAAAACTGTTTTTT. Translated: CASSEQQGNEKLFF. The chain has TRBV6-1 and TRBJ1-4, with D maybe TRBD1 (6 bases). Trimming shortened V by 2 bases and J by 5 bases, and 9 bases separated the two germline ends. The CDR3 runs to 14 residues. CDR1 and CDR2 (germline): MNHNS, SASEGT.

This sequence joins TRBV6-6 and TRBJ1-4; TRBD1 is a possible D gene (5 bases). The CDR3 is 13 amino acids. Trimming took 6 bases from V and 8 from J, leaving 13 bases between them. Germline CDR1 reads MNHNY; CDR2 reads SVGAGI (reference sequence). The CDR3 DNA follows: TGTGCCAGCAGAATCCAGGGCTCCGAAAAACTGTTTTTT. This translates into CASRIQGSEKLFF.

CDR3 nucleotide sequence: TGCAGTGTGGGAGACGATTACGAAGCTTTCTTT. Its protein is CSVGDDYEAFF. The rearrangement joins TRBV20-1 to TRBJ1-1; no clear D gene. Germline CDR1 is DFQATT and CDR2 is SNEGSKA (reference sequence). The CDR3 loop spans 11 amino acids. Trimming removed 7 bases from V and 8 bases from J, with 14 bases in between.

This sequence joins TRBV7-3 and TRBJ2-7, with 7 bases identical to TRBD1. The germline V gene has CDR1 SGHTA and CDR2 FQGTGA. This CDR3 comprises 14 residues. J gave up 2 bases and V 5 bases, and 6 bases lay outside the gene matches. The CDR3 region has the DNA TGTGCCAGCAGCCAAGGGACAGAAACCTACGAGCAGTACTTC. Amino acid sequence: CASSQGTETYEQYF.

The chain combines TRBV7-2 with TRBJ2-7; 10 bases are shared with TRBD2. This CDR3 comprises 13 residues. The ends lost 5 bases at V and 4 bases at J; junction bases unmatched: 2. CDR1 and CDR2 from the germline V gene are SGHTA and FQGNSA. Written as DNA, the CDR3 is TGTGCCAGCAGCCGACTAGCGGGTTACGAGCAGTACTTC. Its protein is CASSRLAGYEQYF. Combining the CDR3 with reference TRBV7-2 and TRBJ2-7 gives the whole variable domain GAGVSQSPSNKVTEKGKDVELRCDPISGHTALYWYRQSLGQGLEFLIYFQGNSAPDKSGLPSDRFSAERTGGSVSTLTIQRTQQEDSAVYLCASSRLAGYEQYFGPGTRLTVT.

The genes are TRBV7-8 and TRBJ2-3, with 10 nucleotides matching TRBD2. In germline, CDR1 is SGHVS, CDR2 FQNEAQ. CDR3 size: 16 residues. V dropped 5 bases and J dropped 3; count of bases not matched to a gene: 8. The CDR3 bases are TGTGCCAGCAGCATTGGAGCGGGAGGGCCGACAGATACGCAGTATTTT. This translates into CASSIGAGGPTDTQYF.

The gene calls are TRBV5-4 and TRBJ2-7; D gene ambiguous. Looked up from germline, CDR1 is SGHNT and CDR2 is YYREEE (reference sequence). The CDR3 sequence is 14 residues long. Trimming pared 0 bases from V and 2 bases from J, leaving 9 bases between. The CDR3 loop is CASSLDPGPYEQYF. CDR3 coding DNA: TGTGCCAGCAGCTTGGATCCGGGTCCCTACGAGCAGTACTTC.

This chain uses TRBV28 with TRBJ1-2, with D hard to call. Germline V gene lookup returns CDR1 MDHEN and CDR2 SYDVKM. Trimming cost V 5 bases and J 6 bases, with 10 bases left between them. The CDR3 spans 12 residues. The CDR3 sequence is CASSPLGDGYTF. CDR3 DNA: TGTGCCAGCAGTCCCCTGGGAGATGGCTACACCTTC.

The gene calls are TRBV7-6 and TRBJ1-6; 10 nucleotides agree with TRBD1. This CDR3 is 14 amino acids long. Per the germline V gene, CDR1 is SGHVS and CDR2 is FNYEAQ. Unmatched junction bases numbered 1, after V lost 5 bases and J lost 6 bases. The CDR3 region is CASSGQGGNSPLHF. The CDR3 DNA sequence: TGTGCCAGCAGCGGACAGGGGGGTAATTCACCCCTCCACTTT.

This sequence joins TRBV15 and TRBJ2-1; TRBD2 might be the D (5 bases). Trimming stripped 0 bases from V and 4 bases from J, with 7 bases between. The CDR3 runs 14 residues. From germline, CDR1 is LNHNV and CDR2 YYDKDF (reference sequence). CDR3 nucleotide sequence: TGTGCCACCAGCAGAGATCAGCGGTACAATGAGCAGTTCTTC. Protein sequence: CATSRDQRYNEQFF.

This clone appeared a single time. J is TRBJ2-6 and V is TRBV10-1, with D possibly TRBD1 on 6 matching bases. Trimming pared 6 bases from V and 0 bases from J, leaving 15 bases between. Germline V gene data show CDR1 as WNHNN and CDR2 as SYGVQD (reference sequence). The CDR3 consists of 17 residues. The CDR3 DNA sequence: TGCGCCAGCAGGGGGGACAAGGAGAGCTCTGGGGCCAACGTCCTGACTTTC. This translates into CASRGDKESSGANVLTF.